These 7 T cell receptor beta chains were sequenced from one sample in a study of blood T cell repertoires in COVID-19. Measured with immunoSEQ multiplex PCR; TCRdb has only the in-frame clones, and not every one. Here the sample spans roughly 500,000 clones, 70% to 90% being singletons. Material: peripheral blood. The receptors were gathered from a human donor in a cohort sampled during active COVID-19.

Note on this clone: Additional DNA sequences in this sample encode the identical CDR3. The chain couples TRBV7-3 to TRBJ2-5, with 9 bases aligning to TRBD2. There are 15 residues in the CDR3. CDR1 and CDR2 from the germline V gene are SGHTA and FQGTGA. V was pared by 4 bases and J by 1 base, with 4 bases of the junction left unmatched. For the CDR3, the DNA is TGTGCCAGCAGCTCTCCGACTAGCGGCCAAGAGACCCAGTACTTC. It specifies CASSSPTSGQETQYF.

The chain is built from TRBV6-5 and TRBJ2-1, with TRBD1 identical over 8 bases. CDR1 is MNHEY, CDR2 SVGAGI, per germline. The V segment lost 5 bases and the J segment 2 bases; nucleotides outside the gene matches: 5. The CDR3 has 15 residues. The DNA of the CDR3 is TGTGCCAGCAGTAGACCGGGACAGGCCTACAATGAGCAGTTCTTC. Protein: CASSRPGQAYNEQFF.

This clone was observed a handful of times. Here the CDR3 reads CASSSQGGTEAFF. The CDR3 bases are TGTGCCAGCAGCTCACAGGGTGGGACTGAAGCTTTCTTT. This chain joins TRBV7-3 and TRBJ1-1; a possible D gene is TRBD1 (6 bases). V was shortened by 4 bases and J by 5 bases, with 11 bases between the two germline ends. This CDR3 region has 13 residues. Germline V gene lookup returns CDR1 SGHTA and CDR2 FQGTGA.

The chain is built from TRBV25-1 and TRBJ2-1, with D possibly TRBD2 on 6 matching bases. V was pared by 10 bases and J by 0 bases, with 13 bases between. Germline CDR1 and CDR2: MGHDK and SYGVNS. This CDR3 has 14 residues. The CDR3 DNA reads as TGTGCCACCATGGGGGGTAGCTCCTACAATGAGCAGTTCTTC. Amino acid sequence: CATMGGSSYNEQFF.

This chain joins TRBV3-1 (or the pseudogene TRBV3-2) and TRBJ2-2, with a tentative D call TRBD2 (6 bases). Per the germline V gene, CDR1 is LGHDT and CDR2 is YNNKEL (reference sequence). The CDR3 is 14 amino acids. V was clipped by 4 bases and J by 2 bases, with 8 bases between them. Here the CDR3 DNA reads TGTGCCAGCAGCCCCGGACTAAACACCGGGGAGCTGTTTTTT. The encoded protein is CASSPGLNTGELFF.

The chain uses TRBV28 and TRBJ2-5; maybe TRBD1 (6 bases). V was shortened by 4 bases and J by 2 bases, with 17 bases between the two germline ends. Germline V CDR1 and CDR2: MDHEN, SYDVKM. The CDR3 consists of 16 residues. The CDR3 coding sequence is TGTGCCAGCAGTTCATACTCCGGGACACCACAAGAGACCCAGTACTTC. Amino acids: CASSSYSGTPQETQYF.

This clone was counted once. The chain combines TRBV6-5 with TRBJ2-3; TRBD2 matches 9 bases. Germline values: CDR1 MNHEY, CDR2 SVGAGI. This CDR3 contains 13 residues. Trimming cost V 11 bases and J 3 bases; bases outside gene matches: 6. Here the CDR3 DNA reads TGTGCCCACTTGGCGGGAGGGACAGATACGCAGTATTTT. This translates into CAHLAGGTDTQYF.